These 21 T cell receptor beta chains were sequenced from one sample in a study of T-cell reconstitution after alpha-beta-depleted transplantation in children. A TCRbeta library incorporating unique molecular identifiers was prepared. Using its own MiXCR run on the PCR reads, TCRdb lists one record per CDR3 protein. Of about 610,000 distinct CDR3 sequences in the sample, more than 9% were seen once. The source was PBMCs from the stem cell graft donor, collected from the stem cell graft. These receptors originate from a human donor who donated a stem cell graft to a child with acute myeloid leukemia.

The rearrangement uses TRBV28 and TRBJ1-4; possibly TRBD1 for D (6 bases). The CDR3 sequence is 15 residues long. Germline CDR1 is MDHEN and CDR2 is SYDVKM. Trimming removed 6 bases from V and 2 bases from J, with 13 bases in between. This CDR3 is CASRDTGKTNEKLFF. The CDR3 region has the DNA TGTGCCAGCAGAGATACAGGGAAGACTAATGAAAAACTGTTTTTT.

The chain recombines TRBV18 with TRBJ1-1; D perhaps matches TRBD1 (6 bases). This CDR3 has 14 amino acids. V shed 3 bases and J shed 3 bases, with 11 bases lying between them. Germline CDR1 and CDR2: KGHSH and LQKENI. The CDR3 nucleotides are TGTGCCAGCTCACCTCTGAGGGGGTACACTGAAGCTTTCTTT. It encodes CASSPLRGYTEAFF.

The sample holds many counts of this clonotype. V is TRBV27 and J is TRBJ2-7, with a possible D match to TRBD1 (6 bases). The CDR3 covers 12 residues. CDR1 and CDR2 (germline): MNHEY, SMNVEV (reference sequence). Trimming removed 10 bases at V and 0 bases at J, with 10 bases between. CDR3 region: CATRGLSYEQYF. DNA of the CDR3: TGTGCCACCAGGGGCCTCTCCTACGAGCAGTACTTC.

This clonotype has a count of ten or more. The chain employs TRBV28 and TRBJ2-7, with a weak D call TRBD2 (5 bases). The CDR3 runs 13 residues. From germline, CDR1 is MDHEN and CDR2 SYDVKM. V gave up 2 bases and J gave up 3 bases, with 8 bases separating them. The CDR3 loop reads CASSLAGHYEQYF. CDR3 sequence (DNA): TGTGCCAGCAGTTTAGCGGGCCACTACGAGCAGTACTTC.

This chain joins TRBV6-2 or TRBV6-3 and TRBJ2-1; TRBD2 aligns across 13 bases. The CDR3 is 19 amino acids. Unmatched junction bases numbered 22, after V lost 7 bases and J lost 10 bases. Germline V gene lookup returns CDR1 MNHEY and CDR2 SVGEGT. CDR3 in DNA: TGTGCCAGCACCCTGGAGGGCCAGGGGTGGACTAGCGGGAGAAACGAGCAGTTCTTC. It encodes CASTLEGQGWTSGRNEQFF.

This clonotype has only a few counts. The CDR3 loop reads CASSLAIGGTEAFF. DNA for the CDR3: TGCGCCAGCAGCTTGGCAATCGGGGGGACTGAAGCTTTCTTT. The chain links TRBV5-1 to TRBJ1-1; a possible D gene is TRBD1 (5 bases). V lost 0 bases and J 5 bases, leaving 11 bases between the germline ends. Germline assignment: CDR1 SGHRS and CDR2 YFSETQ. The CDR3 sequence is 14 residues long.

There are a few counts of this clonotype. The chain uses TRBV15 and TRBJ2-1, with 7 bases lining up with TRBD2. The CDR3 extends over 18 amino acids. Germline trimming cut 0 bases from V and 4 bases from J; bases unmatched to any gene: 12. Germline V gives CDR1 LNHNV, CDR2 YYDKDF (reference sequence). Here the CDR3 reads CATSREGRAGVWYNEQFF. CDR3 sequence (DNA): TGTGCCACCAGCAGAGAAGGAAGGGCGGGAGTGTGGTACAATGAGCAGTTCTTC.

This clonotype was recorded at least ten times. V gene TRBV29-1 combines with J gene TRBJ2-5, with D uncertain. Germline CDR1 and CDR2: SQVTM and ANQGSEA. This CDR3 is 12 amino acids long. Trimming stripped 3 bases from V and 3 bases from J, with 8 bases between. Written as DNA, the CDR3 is TGCAGCGTTGAGGGTGGAGAAGAGACCCAGTACTTC. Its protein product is CSVEGGEETQYF.

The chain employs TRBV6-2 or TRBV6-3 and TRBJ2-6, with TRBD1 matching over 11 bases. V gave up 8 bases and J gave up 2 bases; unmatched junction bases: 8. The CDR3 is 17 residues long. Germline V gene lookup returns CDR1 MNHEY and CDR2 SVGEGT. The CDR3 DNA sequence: TGTGCCAGCGGGGTACGGACAGGGGGCACTGGGGCCAACGTCCTGACTTTC. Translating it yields CASGVRTGGTGANVLTF.

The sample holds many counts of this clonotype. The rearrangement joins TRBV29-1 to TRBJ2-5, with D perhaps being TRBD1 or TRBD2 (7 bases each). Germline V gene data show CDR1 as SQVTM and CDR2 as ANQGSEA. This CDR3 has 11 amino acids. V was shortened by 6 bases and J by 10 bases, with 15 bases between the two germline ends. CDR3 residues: CSVWEGAGQYF. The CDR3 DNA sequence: TGCAGCGTCTGGGAGGGGGCTGGCCAGTACTTC.

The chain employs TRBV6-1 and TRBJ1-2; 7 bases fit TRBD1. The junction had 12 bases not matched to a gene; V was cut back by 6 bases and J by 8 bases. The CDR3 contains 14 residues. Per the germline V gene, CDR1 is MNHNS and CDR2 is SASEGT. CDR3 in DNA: TGTGCCAGCAGCCCCGGCAGGGGGAGTAACGGCTACACCTTC. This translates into CASSPGRGSNGYTF.

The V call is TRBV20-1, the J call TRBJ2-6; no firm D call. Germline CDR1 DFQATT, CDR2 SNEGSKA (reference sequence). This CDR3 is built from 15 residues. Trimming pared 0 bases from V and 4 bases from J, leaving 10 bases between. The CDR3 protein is CSARDKRSGANVLTF. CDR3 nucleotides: TGCAGTGCTAGAGATAAACGTTCAGGGGCCAACGTCCTGACTTTC.

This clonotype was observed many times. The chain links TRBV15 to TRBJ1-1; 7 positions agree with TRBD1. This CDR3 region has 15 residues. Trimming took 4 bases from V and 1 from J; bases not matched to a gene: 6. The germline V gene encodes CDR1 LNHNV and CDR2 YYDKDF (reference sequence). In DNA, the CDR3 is TGTGCCACCAGCAAGGGACAGCCTTCGAACACTGAAGCTTTCTTT. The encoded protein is CATSKGQPSNTEAFF.

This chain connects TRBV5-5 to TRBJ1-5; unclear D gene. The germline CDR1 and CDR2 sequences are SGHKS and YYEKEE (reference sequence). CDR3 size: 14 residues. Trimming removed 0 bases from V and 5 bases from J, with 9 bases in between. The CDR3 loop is CASSLGQRDQPQHF. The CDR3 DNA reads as TGTGCCAGCAGCTTGGGGCAGAGGGATCAGCCCCAGCATTTT.

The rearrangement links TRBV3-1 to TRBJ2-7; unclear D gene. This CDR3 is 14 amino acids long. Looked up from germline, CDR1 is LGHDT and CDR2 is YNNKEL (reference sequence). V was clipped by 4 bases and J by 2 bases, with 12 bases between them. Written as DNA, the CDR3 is TGTGCCAGCAGCCGAGAAGGCCGGACCTACGAGCAGTACTTC. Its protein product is CASSREGRTYEQYF.

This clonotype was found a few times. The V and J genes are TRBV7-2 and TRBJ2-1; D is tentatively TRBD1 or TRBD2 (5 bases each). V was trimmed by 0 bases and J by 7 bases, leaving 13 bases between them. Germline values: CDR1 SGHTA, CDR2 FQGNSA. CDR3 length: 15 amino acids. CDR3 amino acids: CASSLAGGAVNEQFF. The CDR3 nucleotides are TGTGCCAGCAGCTTAGCTGGGGGAGCAGTGAATGAGCAGTTCTTC.

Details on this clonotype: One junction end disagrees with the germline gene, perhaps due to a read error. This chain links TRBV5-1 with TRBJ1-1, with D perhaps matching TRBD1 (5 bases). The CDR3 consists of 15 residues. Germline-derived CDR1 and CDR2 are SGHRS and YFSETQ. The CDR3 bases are TGCGCCAGCAGCTCCCGCGAGACAGATAACACTGGAGCTTTCTTT. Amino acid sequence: CASSSRETDNTGAFF.

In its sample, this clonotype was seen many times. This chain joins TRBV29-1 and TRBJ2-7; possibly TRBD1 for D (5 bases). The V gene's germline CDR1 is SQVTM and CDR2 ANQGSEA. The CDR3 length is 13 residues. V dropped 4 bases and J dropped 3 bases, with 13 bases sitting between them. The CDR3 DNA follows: TGCAGCGTTGGGTCCAGGGTAGACTACGAGCAGTACTTC. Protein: CSVGSRVDYEQYF.

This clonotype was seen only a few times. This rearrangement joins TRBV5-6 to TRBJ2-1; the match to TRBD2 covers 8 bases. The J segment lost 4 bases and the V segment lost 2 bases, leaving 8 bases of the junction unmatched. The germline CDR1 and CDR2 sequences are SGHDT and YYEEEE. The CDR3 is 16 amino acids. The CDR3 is CASSLFSGEWYNEQFF. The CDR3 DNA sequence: TGTGCCAGCAGCTTATTTAGCGGGGAGTGGTACAATGAGCAGTTCTTC.

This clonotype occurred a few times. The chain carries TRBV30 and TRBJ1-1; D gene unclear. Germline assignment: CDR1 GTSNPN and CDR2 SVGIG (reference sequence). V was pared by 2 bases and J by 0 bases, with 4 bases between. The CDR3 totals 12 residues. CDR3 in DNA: TGTGCCTGGAGTTTTGTGAACACTGAAGCTTTCTTT. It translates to CAWSFVNTEAFF.

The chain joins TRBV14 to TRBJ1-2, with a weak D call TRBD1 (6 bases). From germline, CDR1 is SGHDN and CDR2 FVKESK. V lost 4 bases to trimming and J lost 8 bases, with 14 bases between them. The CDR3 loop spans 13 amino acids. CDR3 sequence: CASSPFAGVGYTF. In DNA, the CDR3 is TGTGCCAGCAGCCCCTTTGCAGGGGTCGGCTACACCTTC.